These T cell receptor beta chains were read from a single sample in a study of CD8+ T cells in alopecia areata. Produced via immunoSEQ multiplex PCR; TCRdb's table is partial and in-frame only. This sample yields about 180,000 clones, of which 53% are seen a single time; less than 14% belongs to the top ten. The sequenced sample was CD8+ T cells sorted from blood, obtained at week 24, from a patient treated with tofacitinib. The receptors derive from a human donor with alopecia areata. The CDR3 runs from the conserved cysteine through the conserved F or W. Fields, in order: V gene, D gene, clone size, J gene, CDR3 protein, CDR3 DNA. The D gene is left open where the match is weak. Not all rows give a size; the values are once, few, many and, for expanded clones, a class.

TRBV7-2	-	-	TRBJ2-3	CASSLEGLPTPTDTQYF	TGTGCCAGCAGCTTAGAAGGACTACCGACTCCCACAGATACGCAGTATTTT
TRBV28	TRBD1	-	TRBJ2-2	CASSRTGDTGELFF	TGTGCCAGCAGTAGGACAGGGGACACCGGGGAGCTGTTTTTT
TRBV28	-	-	TRBJ2-3	CASSFAPRTDTQYF	TGTGCCAGCAGTTTTGCTCCCCGGACAGATACGCAGTATTTT
TRBV7-2	-	-	TRBJ1-6	CASSLSGNANSPLHF	TGTGCCAGCAGCTTATCAGGGAACGCTAATTCACCCCTCCACTTT
TRBV29-1	TRBD1	once	TRBJ2-4	CSVPGQNKNIQYF	TGCAGCGTACCGGGACAGAACAAAAACATTCAGTACTTC
TRBV27	-	few	TRBJ1-1	CASSLDWPGVNTEAFF	TGTGCCAGCAGTTTAGATTGGCCGGGAGTAAACACTGAAGCTTTCTTT
TRBV27	TRBD1	-	TRBJ2-7	CASSPSSGQVPHEQYF	TGTGCCAGCAGTCCCTCATCTGGACAGGTCCCCCACGAGCAGTACTTC
TRBV29-1	-	few	TRBJ1-2	CSVEEGSNYGYTF	TGCAGCGTTGAAGAGGGTTCTAACTATGGCTACACCTTC
TRBV9	TRBD2	-	TRBJ2-2	CASSGRVGSGDPANTGELFF	TGTGCCAGCAGCGGTCGAGTGGGTAGCGGGGACCCTGCGAACACCGGGGAGCTGTTTTTT
TRBV25-1	-	few	TRBJ1-1	CASIGGRVAFF	TGTGCCAGCATAGGAGGGCGGGTCGCTTTCTTT
TRBV12-5	-	few	TRBJ1-5	CASGPQGGPNQPQHF	TGTGCTAGTGGGCCACAGGGAGGTCCTAATCAGCCCCAGCATTTT
TRBV29-1	-	-	TRBJ1-2	CSVYGSQGGYTF	TGCAGCGTATATGGGTCACAGGGAGGCTACACCTTC
TRBV6-5	-	few	TRBJ2-7	CASSPKGVHEQYF	TGTGCCAGCAGTCCCAAAGGGGTTCACGAGCAGTACTTC
TRBV6-1	TRBD1	-	TRBJ1-6	CASSEEGAGSPLHF	TGTGCCAGCAGTGAAGAGGGGGCGGGTTCACCCCTCCACTTT
TRBV14	-	few	TRBJ2-7	CASSQDGGSYEQYF	TGTGCCAGCAGCCAAGATGGGGGGTCTTACGAGCAGTACTTC
TRBV13	TRBD2	-	TRBJ2-7	CASSLGQRGPYEQYF	TGTGCCAGCAGCTTAGGACAGCGGGGTCCCTACGAGCAGTACTTC
TRBV6-6	TRBD1	-	TRBJ2-2	CASSLDRSNTGELFF	TGTGCCAGCAGCCTGGACAGGTCGAACACCGGGGAGCTGTTTTTT
TRBV29-1	TRBD2	once	TRBJ2-2	CSARGGQTGELFF	TGCAGCGCCCGGGGGGGCCAAACCGGGGAGCTGTTTTTT
TRBV30	-	few	TRBJ1-4	CAWSLGGGQSEKLFF	TGTGCCTGGAGTTTAGGCGGGGGGCAGAGTGAAAAACTGTTTTTT
TRBV4-3	TRBD1	-	TRBJ1-1	CASSQGRTGMATEAFF	TGCGCCAGCAGCCAAGGGAGGACAGGGATGGCCACTGAAGCTTTCTTT
TRBV30	-	-	TRBJ1-2	CAWSVIGTDGYTF	TGTGCCTGGAGTGTCATAGGGACGGATGGCTACACCTTC
TRBV6-6	-	few	TRBJ1-1	CASRRGTEAFF	TGTGCCAGCAGAAGGGGAACTGAAGCTTTCTTT
TRBV10-3	TRBD1	few	TRBJ2-2	CAISEEQGAVGELFF	TGTGCCATCAGTGAGGAACAGGGGGCGGTCGGGGAGCTGTTTTTT
TRBV30	-	few	TRBJ1-1	CAWSVLGNTEAFF	TGTGCCTGGAGTGTATTAGGGAACACTGAAGCTTTCTTT
TRBV6-5	TRBD1	-	TRBJ2-5	CASSYRTGQETQYF	TGTGCCAGCAGTTACCGGACAGGGCAAGAGACCCAGTACTTC
TRBV10-3	-	few	TRBJ2-2	CAISESGGPGNTGELFF	TGTGCCATCAGTGAGTCAGGAGGGCCCGGCAACACCGGGGAGCTGTTTTTT
TRBV5-1	-	few	TRBJ2-1	CASSLAGSHNEQFF	TGCGCCAGCAGCTTGGCTGGTTCTCACAATGAGCAGTTCTTC
TRBV27	-	few	TRBJ1-1	CASSLGRNTEAFF	TGTGCCAGCAGTTTGGGGAGAAACACTGAAGCTTTCTTT
TRBV4-3	-	-	TRBJ2-3	CASSQDRASTDTQYF	TGCGCCAGCAGCCAAGACCGGGCTAGCACAGATACGCAGTATTTT
TRBV11-2	TRBD1	few	TRBJ2-2	CASSLWDRNTGELFF	TGTGCCAGCAGCTTATGGGACAGGAACACCGGGGAGCTGTTTTTT
TRBV21-1	-	few	TRBJ1-1	CASSFRRDRATEAFF	TGTGCCAGCAGCTTCCGCCGGGACAGGGCGACTGAAGCTTTCTTT
TRBV7-6	-	-	TRBJ1-2	CASSPDPGLVQGGYTF	TGTGCCAGCAGCCCAGACCCCGGATTGGTCCAGGGAGGCTACACCTTC
TRBV7-9	TRBD1	-	TRBJ2-3	CASPGTAEVHSTDTQYF	TGTGCCAGTCCCGGGACAGCCGAAGTCCATAGCACAGATACGCAGTATTTT
TRBV6-6	-	-	TRBJ2-5	CASSRGLETQYF	TGTGCCAGCAGCCGGGGGCTTGAGACCCAGTACTTC
TRBV5-1	-	-	TRBJ1-5	CASSLARELDNQPQHF	TGCGCCAGCAGCTTGGCCAGGGAACTCGACAATCAGCCCCAGCATTTT
TRBV5-1	-	-	TRBJ1-4	CASTDSFNEKLFF	TGCGCCAGCACGGACAGTTTTAATGAAAAACTGTTTTTT
TRBV4-3	TRBD1	-	TRBJ2-5	CASSRLQGEQETQYF	TGCGCCAGCAGCCGTCTCCAGGGGGAACAAGAGACCCAGTACTTC
TRBV6-1	-	few	TRBJ1-2	CASSDGQGSYSYGYTF	TGTGCCAGCAGTGACGGGCAGGGAAGCTATAGCTATGGCTACACCTTC
TRBV30	TRBD1	few	TRBJ2-7	CAWSVGQGTYEQYF	TGTGCCTGGAGTGTAGGACAGGGCACCTACGAGCAGTACTTC
TRBV10-2	-	many	TRBJ2-7	CASSDPIRGYEQYF	TGCGCCAGCAGTGACCCCATAAGGGGATACGAGCAGTACTTC
TRBV7-6	-	-	TRBJ2-7	CASSIGGVYYEQYF	TGTGCCAGCAGCATCGGAGGGGTCTACTACGAGCAGTACTTC
TRBV6-5	-	-	TRBJ1-1	CASRLNTEAFF	TGTGCCAGCAGGCTGAACACTGAAGCTTTCTTT
TRBV5-1	-	few	TRBJ2-3	CASSLRVGDTQYF	TGCGCCAGCAGCCTCCGCGTGGGTGATACGCAGTATTTT
TRBV7-9	-	few	TRBJ2-5	CASSFQGPETQYF	TGTGCCAGCAGCTTTCAGGGGCCAGAGACCCAGTACTTC
TRBV4-3	TRBD2	-	TRBJ2-3	CASSQDGLAGGSDTQYF	TGCGCCAGCAGCCAAGATGGTTTAGCGGGGGGTTCAGATACGCAGTATTTT
TRBV27	TRBD1	-	TRBJ1-5	CASSPDRGRNQPQHF	TGTGCCAGCAGTCCTGACAGGGGTCGCAATCAGCCCCAGCATTTT
TRBV4-3	-	-	TRBJ2-6	CASSQASGTGFREVGANVLTF	TGCGCCAGCAGCCAGGCTTCCGGGACGGGATTTAGAGAAGTGGGGGCCAACGTCCTGACTTTC
TRBV7-9	-	few	TRBJ1-4	CASIRSGANEKLFF	TGTGCCAGCATCAGGTCCGGGGCTAATGAAAAACTGTTTTTT
TRBV6-5	TRBD2	-	TRBJ2-5	CASSYAGGIQETQYF	TGTGCCAGCAGTTACGCGGGGGGAATACAAGAGACCCAGTACTTC
TRBV11-2	-	-	TRBJ2-7	CASSLGSYEQYF	TGTGCCAGCAGCCTAGGATCCTACGAGCAGTACTTC
TRBV6-5	-	few	TRBJ2-1	CASSYSTGEQFF	TGTGCCAGCAGTTACTCGACGGGGGAGCAGTTCTTC
TRBV2	-	-	TRBJ1-6	CASHEYNSPLHF	TGTGCCAGCCATGAGTATAATTCACCCCTCCACTTT
TRBV29-1	-	few	TRBJ1-2	CSVGDKNYGYTF	TGCAGCGTTGGGGACAAAAACTATGGCTACACCTTC
TRBV11-2	-	many	TRBJ2-2	CASSLMGGISGELFF	TGTGCCAGCAGCTTAATGGGGGGAATCAGCGGGGAGCTGTTTTTT
TRBV30	-	-	TRBJ2-7	CAWSFRTSYEQYF	TGTGCCTGGAGTTTCCGGACTTCCTACGAGCAGTACTTC